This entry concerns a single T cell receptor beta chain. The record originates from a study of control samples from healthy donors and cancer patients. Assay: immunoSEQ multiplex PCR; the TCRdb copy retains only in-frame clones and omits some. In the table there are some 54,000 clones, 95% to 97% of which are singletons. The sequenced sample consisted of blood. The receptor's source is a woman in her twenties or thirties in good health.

Here the CDR3 reads CASSPRDRATYEQYF. The CDR3 DNA follows: TGTGCCAGTAGTCCACGGGACAGGGCAACCTACGAGCAGTACTTC. V and J are TRBV19 and TRBJ2-7; TRBD1 agrees at 9 bases. The length of the CDR3 is 15 residues. With 5 bases clipped from V and 2 bases from J, the junction kept 7 bases outside the gene matches. From germline, CDR1 is LNHDA and CDR2 SQIVND (reference sequence).